Sequencing of this TCR beta chain was carried out in a study of blood T cell repertoires in COVID-19. Germline V gene data show CDR1 as SGHRS and CDR2 as YFSETQ. Trimming removed 3 bases at V and 8 bases at J, with 9 bases between. This CDR3 spans 12 amino acids. Assay used: immunoSEQ multiplex PCR; TCRdb lists only in-frame clones, some missing. Of more than 350,000 clones in the sample, 75% to 90% were seen once. The rearrangement joins TRBV5-1 to TRBJ2-1; no clear D. The receptor's source is a man between 18 and 29 years old who had recovered from COVID-19. The sample consisted of PBMCs or T cells enriched from blood (not recorded which). The CDR3 sequence: CASSYSMDEQFF. DNA for the CDR3: TGCGCCAGCAGCTATAGTATGGATGAGCAGTTCTTC.